A selection of T cell receptor beta chains follows, all from one sample in a study of breast tumors, draining lymph nodes, adjacent tissues. TCRdb used MiXCR to reprocess the multiplex PCR reads, holding one entry per CDR3 protein. The table has 100,000 to 150,000 distinct CDR3 sequences, just under 20% seen once. Sequencing was performed on axillary lymph node tissue. These receptors were collected from a female donor with breast cancer. Some clones in this sample may be carry-over from other donors' samples. CDR3s include the opening cysteine and the closing phenylalanine or tryptophan. The D gene is left open where the match is weak. Expanded clones get a size class; other rows say once, few or many, or leave the size out.

size	V	length	J	D	CDR3	DNA
many	TRBV11-2	14	TRBJ2-3	.	CASSTPFRGDTQYF	TGTGCCAGCAGCACACCTTTCAGGGGTGATACGCAGTATTTT
many	TRBV9	14	TRBJ1-4	.	CASSSTVGSEKLFF	TGTGCCAGCAGCTCGACAGTGGGGAGTGAAAAACTGTTTTTT
many	TRBV6-5	17	TRBJ1-2	.	CASSYSSQDGSGYGYTF	TGTGCCAGCAGTTACTCGAGCCAGGACGGAAGTGGCTATGGCTACACCTTC
many	TRBV20-1	12	TRBJ2-7	TRBD2	CSATSGAYEQYF	TGCAGTGCTACTAGCGGTGCTTACGAGCAGTACTTC
many	TRBV15	14	TRBJ2-7	.	CATSRDQGKYEQYF	TGTGCCACCAGCAGAGACCAGGGAAAGTACGAGCAGTACTTC
many	TRBV9	15	TRBJ1-6	TRBD1	CASSVGTGGSSPLHF	TGTGCCAGCAGCGTAGGAACAGGGGGGAGTTCACCCCTCCACTTT
many	TRBV4-1	13	TRBJ2-1	.	CASSRSRRDEQFF	TGCGCCAGCAGCCGCTCCCGTCGCGATGAGCAGTTCTTC
many	TRBV5-8	15	TRBJ2-7	TRBD1	CASSPYAGTGFEQYF	TGTGCCAGCAGCCCCTATGCCGGGACAGGGTTCGAGCAGTACTTC
many	TRBV6-5	12	TRBJ2-7	.	CASRGLSYEQYF	TGTGCCAGCAGGGGGTTATCCTACGAGCAGTACTTC
.	TRBV20-1	13	TRBJ1-1	TRBD1	CSARTTGPTEAFF	TGCAGTGCCCGAACGACAGGGCCCACTGAAGCTTTCTTT
many	TRBV12-5	18	TRBJ1-2	.	CASGLPTTGPRPYYGYTF	TGTGCTAGTGGTTTGCCCACGACGGGGCCGCGTCCCTACTATGGCTACACCTTC
few	TRBV6-6	14	TRBJ1-5	TRBD1	CASRKGQDNQPQHF	TGTGCCAGCAGGAAGGGACAGGATAATCAGCCCCAGCATTTT
many	TRBV5-1	18	TRBJ2-5	TRBD2	CASSSGTSGSVGAETQYF	TGCGCCAGCAGCTCGGGGACTAGCGGGAGTGTGGGAGCGGAGACCCAGTACTTC
many	TRBV20-1	14	TRBJ1-2	.	CSASNEAHNYGYTF	TGCAGTGCTAGTAACGAGGCCCATAACTATGGCTACACCTTC
.	TRBV7-9	17	TRBJ2-6	TRBD1	CASSPGTGFAGANVLTF	TGTGCCAGCAGCCCCGGGACAGGCTTTGCTGGGGCCAACGTCTTGACTTTC
many	TRBV5-1	15	TRBJ2-2	.	CASSFGGLETGELFF	TGCGCCAGCAGCTTCGGGGGGCTCGAAACCGGGGAGCTGTTTTTT
.	TRBV28	16	TRBJ1-3	.	CASSLLEWGTGNTIYF	TGTGCCAGCAGTTTATTGGAGTGGGGTACTGGAAACACCATATATTTT
few	TRBV18	15	TRBJ2-5	.	CASSPAGPPWETQSF	TGTGCCAGCTCACCGGCCGGGCCCCCTTGGGAGACCCAGTCCTTC
many	TRBV20-1	15	TRBJ2-1	TRBD2	CSASPGGSSYNEQFF	TGCAGTGCTAGCCCCGGGGGGAGCTCCTACAATGAGCAGTTCTTC
many	TRBV18	15	TRBJ1-6	TRBD1	CASSPETGNDSPLHF	TGTGCCAGCTCACCCGAGACAGGGAACGATTCACCCCTCCACTTT
many	TRBV29-1	15	TRBJ2-1	TRBD2	CSVGGSSGSVNEQFF	TGCAGCGTGGGCGGGTCTAGCGGGAGCGTCAATGAGCAGTTCTTC
many	TRBV7-2	14	TRBJ2-3	.	CASSLRQTTDTQYF	TGTGCCAGCAGCCTACGACAGACCACAGATACGCAGTATTTT
.	TRBV14	18	TRBJ1-1	.	CASSPFRPVGQWSTEAFF	TGTGCCAGCAGCCCATTTAGGCCGGTAGGACAGTGGAGCACTGAAGCTTTCTTT
many	TRBV7-9	14	TRBJ2-2	.	CASSLVENTGELFF	TGTGCCAGCAGCTTAGTCGAGAACACCGGGGAGCTGTTTTTT
many	TRBV25-1	16	TRBJ2-3	.	CASSEWAGEVSDTQYF	TGTGCCAGCAGTGAATGGGCAGGGGAGGTATCAGATACGCAGTATTTT
many	TRBV20-1	17	TRBJ2-5	.	CSARGPRGFAHQETQYF	TGCAGTGCTAGGGGCCCCCGGGGGTTTGCTCACCAAGAGACCCAGTACTTC
many	TRBV11-2	16	TRBJ2-7	TRBD1	CASSALRQGHTYEQYF	TGTGCCAGCAGCGCCTTACGACAGGGGCATACCTACGAGCAGTACTTC
many	TRBV7-7	15	TRBJ2-5	TRBD2	CASSLSGSLGETQYF	TGTGCTAGCAGCTTAAGCGGGAGTTTGGGGGAGACCCAGTACTTC
.	TRBV20-1	15	TRBJ1-5	TRBD1	CSARRQGYSNQPQHF	TGCAGTGCCCGCCGACAGGGTTATAGCAATCAGCCCCAGCATTTT
many	TRBV20-1	15	TRBJ1-5	.	CSARERGRPNQPQHF	TGCAGTGCTAGAGAGAGAGGGAGGCCAAATCAGCCCCAGCATTTT
many	TRBV20-1	14	TRBJ2-1	TRBD2	CSARALAGYNEQFF	TGCAGTGCTAGAGCGCTAGCGGGGTACAATGAGCAGTTCTTC
.	TRBV19	14	TRBJ2-2	.	CATTRGPNTGELFF	TGTGCCACGACTAGGGGGCCGAACACCGGGGAGCTGTTTTTT
many	TRBV6-6	13	TRBJ2-7	TRBD1	CASSDRGGYEQYF	TGTGCCAGCAGTGACAGGGGGGGCTACGAGCAGTACTTC
.	TRBV4-1	15	TRBJ1-4	.	CASSPGGATNEKLFF	TGCGCCAGCAGCCCAGGAGGGGCAACTAATGAAAAACTGTTTTTT
many	TRBV20-1	14	TRBJ2-1	.	CSAERLLSYNEQFF	TGCAGTGCGGAAAGACTACTCTCCTACAATGAGCAGTTCTTC
many	TRBV2	17	TRBJ2-3	TRBD1	CASRGFTDTGVTDTQYF	TGTGCCAGCAGAGGGTTTACTGACACAGGGGTCACAGATACGCAGTATTTT
many	TRBV7-9	15	TRBJ1-2	TRBD1	CASSPPGQGNDGYTF	TGTGCCAGCAGTCCACCGGGACAGGGTAATGATGGCTACACCTTC
few	TRBV2	15	TRBJ2-4	TRBD1	CASSTTGGWKNIQYF	TGTGCCAGCAGTACGACAGGGGGCTGGAAAAACATTCAGTACTTC
many	TRBV24-1	14	TRBJ2-5	.	CATSGRWDGETQYF	TGTGCCACCAGTGGCCGGTGGGACGGGGAGACCCAGTACTTC
many	TRBV28	14	TRBJ2-6	.	CASSLSSGANVLTF	TGTGCCAGCAGTTTAAGCTCTGGGGCCAACGTCCTGACTTTC
many	TRBV7-9	14	TRBJ2-1	.	CASSLIIGGNEQFF	TGTGCCAGCAGCTTAATTATAGGGGGAAATGAGCAGTTCTTC
many	TRBV20-1	16	TRBJ2-7	.	CSARDRTGGPTYEQYF	TGCAGTGCTAGAGATAGGACGGGGGGCCCGACCTACGAGCAGTACTTC
many	TRBV19	13	TRBJ1-4	.	CASSFTGIQKLFF	TGTGCCAGTAGTTTTACAGGCATCCAAAAACTGTTTTTT
many	TRBV6-6	14	TRBJ2-1	.	CASSTRASYNEQFF	TGTGCCAGCAGTACGAGGGCCTCCTACAATGAGCAGTTCTTC
.	TRBV9	13	TRBJ1-3	.	CASSPRVRSTIYF	TGTGCCAGCAGCCCCCGGGTGCGAAGCACCATATATTTT
many	TRBV6-5	13	TRBJ2-3	TRBD2	CASRRGGSDTQYF	TGTGCCAGCAGACGGGGGGGGTCAGATACGCAGTATTTT
many	TRBV20-1	14	TRBJ2-1	.	CSARGRERRDEQFF	TGCAGTGCTAGGGGCAGGGAGAGGCGGGATGAGCAGTTCTTC
many	TRBV24-1	15	TRBJ2-1	TRBD1	CATSALGQTFNEQFF	TGTGCCACCAGTGCCCTGGGACAGACATTCAATGAGCAGTTCTTC
many	TRBV25-1	19	TRBJ2-3	TRBD2	CASSPMTSGSSFSADTQYF	TGTGCCAGCAGTCCAATGACTAGCGGGAGCTCTTTTAGTGCAGATACGCAGTATTTT
many	TRBV10-2	14	TRBJ2-7	TRBD2	CASSRTSSSYEQYF	TGCGCCAGCAGTCGGACTAGTTCGTCCTACGAGCAGTACTTC